Below are 10 T cell receptor beta chains sequenced from a single sample in a study of T cell repertoires in ileal Crohn's disease. Measured with immunoSEQ multiplex PCR; TCRdb has only the in-frame clones, and not every one. The sample includes about 15,000 clones, approximately 78% seen only once; the top ten take around 18%. The sample taken for sequencing was ileal tissue. The receptors stem from an adult with Crohn's disease.

The chain combines TRBV18 with TRBJ1-1, with a possible D match to TRBD1 (6 bases). The CDR3 spans 14 residues. Between the trimmed V and J ends, which lost 1 base and 2 bases, there was a span of 8 bases. Germline CDR1 and CDR2: KGHSH and LQKENI. CDR3 nucleotides: TGTGCCAGCTCACCACGACAGGACAACACTGAAGCTTTCTTT. It encodes CASSPRQDNTEAFF.

The rearrangement links TRBV7-2 to TRBJ2-2; TRBD2 is a possible D gene (6 bases). This CDR3 spans 14 amino acids. V shed 8 bases and J shed 4 bases, with 14 bases lying between them. CDR1 SGHTA and CDR2 FQGNSA come from the germline V gene. The CDR3 DNA sequence: TGTGCCAGCGAACGGGAGCGATCCACCGGGGAGCTGTTTTTT. Its protein is CASERERSTGELFF. Filled out from reference TRBV7-2 and TRBJ2-2, the complete variable domain reads GAGVSQSPSNKVTEKGKDVELRCDPISGHTALYWYRQSLGQGLEFLIYFQGNSAPDKSGLPSDRFSAERTGGSVSTLTIQRTQQEDSAVYLCASERERSTGELFFGEGSRLTVL.

In this sample, this clone turned up once. J is TRBJ2-7 and V is TRBV2, with D possibly TRBD1 on 6 matching bases. CDR1 SNHLY and CDR2 FYNNEI come from the germline V gene. The CDR3 totals 14 residues. V lost 6 bases, J lost 0 bases, and 12 bases lay in between. Here the CDR3 reads CASSRQVASYEQYF. In DNA, the CDR3 is TGTGCCAGCAGCCGACAGGTCGCCTCCTACGAGCAGTACTTC.

J is TRBJ1-1 and V is TRBV7-2; 9 bases map to TRBD1. CDR1 and CDR2 from the germline V gene are SGHTA and FQGNSA. The CDR3 extends over 14 amino acids. The V segment lost 5 bases and the J segment 5 bases; nucleotides outside the gene matches: 6. Written as DNA, the CDR3 is TGTGCCAGCAGCGCCCGACAGGGGGGAACTGAAGCTTTCTTT. Translating it yields CASSARQGGTEAFF. The full variable domain, completed using reference TRBV7-2 and TRBJ1-1, is GAGVSQSPSNKVTEKGKDVELRCDPISGHTALYWYRQSLGQGLEFLIYFQGNSAPDKSGLPSDRFSAERTGGSVSTLTIQRTQQEDSAVYLCASSARQGGTEAFFGQGTRLTVV.

This clone showed up just a few times. The chain has TRBV13 and TRBJ1-3, with a weak D call TRBD1 (5 bases). This CDR3 comprises 14 residues. V was cut by 5 bases and J by 3 bases, with 11 bases left in between. The germline V gene encodes CDR1 PRHDT and CDR2 FYEKMQ (reference sequence). The CDR3 region is CASSQRGGGNTIYF. Written as DNA, the CDR3 is TGTGCCAGCAGCCAAAGGGGAGGTGGAAACACCATATATTTT.

This chain uses TRBV5-6 with TRBJ2-1, with D possibly TRBD2 on 5 matching bases. V was clipped by 4 bases and J by 5 bases, with 16 bases between them. The CDR3 totals 15 residues. The germline V gene encodes CDR1 SGHDT and CDR2 YYEEEE. This CDR3 is CASSPGLVTNNEQFF. DNA for the CDR3: TGTGCCAGCAGCCCTGGACTGGTTACTAACAATGAGCAGTTCTTC.

The CDR3 DNA follows: TGTGCCAGCAGTGAATACGTGACAGCCTATAATTCACCCCTCCACTTT. Translating it yields CASSEYVTAYNSPLHF. V is TRBV25-1 and J is TRBJ1-6; perhaps TRBD1 as D (5 bases). The CDR3 is 16 residues long. The germline V and J ends were trimmed by 0 bases and 2 bases, with 8 bases remaining between them. CDR1 and CDR2 from the germline V gene are MGHDK and SYGVNS.

CDR3 residues: CASSLQGARGYTF. The CDR3 region has the DNA TGTGCCAGCAGCTTACAGGGGGCGCGGGGCTACACCTTC. V is TRBV5-4 and J is TRBJ1-2; 9 positions match TRBD1. Germline lookup yields CDR1 SGHNT and CDR2 YYREEE (reference sequence). CDR3 size: 13 residues. J was trimmed by 8 bases and V by 2 bases; bases with no gene match: 4.

This clone was picked up one time. The chain couples TRBV27 to TRBJ2-3; D is unresolved. CDR3 length equals 13 residues. V lost 3 bases and J 2 bases, leaving 6 bases between the germline ends. Germline CDR1 and CDR2: MNHEY and SMNVEV (reference sequence). CDR3 coding DNA: TGTGCCAGCAGTTTCGGGTACACAGATACGCAGTATTTT. Translation: CASSFGYTDTQYF.

This clone was counted once. The V and J genes are TRBV19 and TRBJ2-1; D remains unclear. The CDR3 totals 13 residues. V lost 5 bases, J lost 5 bases, and 10 bases lay in between. Germline CDR1 reads LNHDA; CDR2 reads SQIVND (reference sequence). This chain's CDR3 is CASSPPGNNEQFF. CDR3 bases: TGTGCCAGTAGTCCCCCAGGAAACAATGAGCAGTTCTTC.